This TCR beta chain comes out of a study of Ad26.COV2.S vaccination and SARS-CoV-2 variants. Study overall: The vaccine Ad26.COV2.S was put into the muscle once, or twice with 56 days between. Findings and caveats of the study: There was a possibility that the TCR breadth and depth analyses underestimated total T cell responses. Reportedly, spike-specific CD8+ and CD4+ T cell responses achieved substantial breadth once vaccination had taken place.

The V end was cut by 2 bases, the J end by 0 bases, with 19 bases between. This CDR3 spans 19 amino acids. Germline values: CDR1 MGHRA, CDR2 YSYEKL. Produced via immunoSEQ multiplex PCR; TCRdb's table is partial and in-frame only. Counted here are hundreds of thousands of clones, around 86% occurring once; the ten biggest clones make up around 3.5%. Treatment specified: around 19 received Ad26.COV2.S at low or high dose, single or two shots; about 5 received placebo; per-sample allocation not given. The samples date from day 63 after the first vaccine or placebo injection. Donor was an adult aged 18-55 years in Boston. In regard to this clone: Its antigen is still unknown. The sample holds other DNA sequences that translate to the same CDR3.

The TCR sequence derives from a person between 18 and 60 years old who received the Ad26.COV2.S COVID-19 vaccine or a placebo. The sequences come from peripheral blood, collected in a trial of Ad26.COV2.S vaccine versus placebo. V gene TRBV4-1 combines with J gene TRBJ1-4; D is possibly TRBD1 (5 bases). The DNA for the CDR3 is TGCGCCAGCAGCCAAAGGTTCATTGGGACGGAAGCAACTAATGAAAAACTGTTTTTT. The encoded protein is CASSQRFIGTEATNEKLFF.